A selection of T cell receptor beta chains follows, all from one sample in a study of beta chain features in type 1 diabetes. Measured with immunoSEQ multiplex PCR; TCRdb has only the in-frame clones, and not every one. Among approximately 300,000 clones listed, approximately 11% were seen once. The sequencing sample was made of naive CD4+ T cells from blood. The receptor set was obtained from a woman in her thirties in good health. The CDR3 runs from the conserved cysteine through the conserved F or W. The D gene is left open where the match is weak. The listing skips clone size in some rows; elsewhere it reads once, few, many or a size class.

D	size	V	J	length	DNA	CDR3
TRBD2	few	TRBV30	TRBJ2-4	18	TGTGCCTGGATGCGCGGGACTAGTATCACCCTAGCCAAAAACATTCAGTACTTC	CAWMRGTSITLAKNIQYF
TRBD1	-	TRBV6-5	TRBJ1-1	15	TGTGCCAGCCGCGCCTTAGGGGGCGCGACGACTGAAGCTTTCTTT	CASRALGGATTEAFF
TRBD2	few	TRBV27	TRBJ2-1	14	TGTGCCAGTCGACTAGCCCGCTCCTACAATGAGCAGTTCTTC	CASRLARSYNEQFF
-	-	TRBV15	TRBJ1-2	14	TGTGCCACCAGCAGGCGCATGGGGGCTAGCGGCTACACCTTC	CATSRRMGASGYTF
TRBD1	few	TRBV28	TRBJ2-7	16	TGTGCCAGCAGTTCCTTAGGACAGGGGCATTCCTACGAGCAGTACTTC	CASSSLGQGHSYEQYF
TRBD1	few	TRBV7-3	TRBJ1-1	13	TGTGCCAGCAGCCTTCAGGGGGACACTGAAGCTTTCTTT	CASSLQGDTEAFF
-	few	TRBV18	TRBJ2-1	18	TGTGCCAGCTCACCCACTCGGATAGCTACGAGCTCCTACAATGAGCAGTTCTTC	CASSPTRIATSSYNEQFF
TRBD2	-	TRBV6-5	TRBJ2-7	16	TGTGCCAGCAGTTACTCGAGTGGGACTAGCGCCTACGAGCAGTACTTC	CASSYSSGTSAYEQYF
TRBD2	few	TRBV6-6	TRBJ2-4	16	TGTGCCAGCAGTACCAGTGGTAGCGGGGACAAAAACATTCAGTACTTC	CASSTSGSGDKNIQYF
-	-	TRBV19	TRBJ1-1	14	TGTGCCAGTAGTATCGGGGGAACGAACACTGAAGCTTTCTTT	CASSIGGTNTEAFF
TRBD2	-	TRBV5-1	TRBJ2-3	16	TGCGCCAGCAGCTTGGGGACTAGCGGGAGATACGATACGCAGTATTTT	CASSLGTSGRYDTQYF
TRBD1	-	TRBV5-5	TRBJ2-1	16	TGTGCCAGCAGCTTGGCCGTGGACAGGGAAGTTGGAGAGCAGTTCTTC	CASSLAVDREVGEQFF
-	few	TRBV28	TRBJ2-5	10	TGTGCCAGCATGTCTGAGACCCAGTACTTC	CASMSETQYF
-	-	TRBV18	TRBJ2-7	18	TGTGCCAGCTCACCCTGGAACAAAGGACTGGGCGGTTCCTACGAGCAGTACTTC	CASSPWNKGLGGSYEQYF
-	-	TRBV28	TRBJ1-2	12	TGTGCCAGCAGTTACAGCAACTATGGCTACACCTTC	CASSYSNYGYTF
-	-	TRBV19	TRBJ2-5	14	TGTGCCAGTAGTACCCGGGACACCCAAGAGACCCAGTACTTC	CASSTRDTQETQYF
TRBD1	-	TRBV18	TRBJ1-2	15	TGTGCCAGCTCACCTCTGGGACAGGGAGTGGATGGCTACACCTTC	CASSPLGQGVDGYTF
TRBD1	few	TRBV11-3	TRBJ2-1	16	TGTGCCAGCAGCTTGGGCTGGACAGGGGCGGCCAATGAGCAGTTCTTC	CASSLGWTGAANEQFF
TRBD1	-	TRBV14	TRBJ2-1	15	TGTGCCAGCAGCCAAAGGACAGGGGACTACAATGAGCAGTTCTTC	CASSQRTGDYNEQFF
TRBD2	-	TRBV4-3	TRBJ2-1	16	TGCGCCAGCAGCCAAGATCTGCGGGAGTATGACAATGAGCAGTTCTTC	CASSQDLREYDNEQFF
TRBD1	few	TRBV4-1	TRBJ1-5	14	TGCGCCAGCAGCCAAAGACAGGGCGCTCAGCCCCAGCATTTT	CASSQRQGAQPQHF
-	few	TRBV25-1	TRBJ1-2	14	TGTGCCAGCAGTGATAGGCAGGGGCGATATGGCTACACCTTC	CASSDRQGRYGYTF
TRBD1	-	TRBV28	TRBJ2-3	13	TGTGCCAGCAGTTCTACAGGGGCAGATACGCAGTATTTT	CASSSTGADTQYF
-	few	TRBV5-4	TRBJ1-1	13	TGCGCCAGCAGCCTAAGAGGATGGACTGAAGCTTTCTTT	CASSLRGWTEAFF
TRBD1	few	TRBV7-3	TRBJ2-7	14	TGTGCCAGCAGCCCCGGGACAGGTCCCTACGAGCAGTACTTC	CASSPGTGPYEQYF
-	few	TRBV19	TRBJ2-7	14	TGTGCCAGTACAGGCAGAGGGTCGTCTGGCGAGCAGTACTTC	CASTGRGSSGEQYF
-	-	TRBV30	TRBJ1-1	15	TGTGCCTGGAGCCCTCTCAGGGCGAGGATCACTGAAGCTTTCTTT	CAWSPLRARITEAFF
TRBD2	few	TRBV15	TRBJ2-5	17	TGTGCCACCAGCAGAGAGGCTAGCGGGAGGTCTTGGGAGACCCAGTACTTC	CATSREASGRSWETQYF
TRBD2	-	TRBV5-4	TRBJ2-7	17	TGTGCCAGCAGCGTGGGACTAGACCCGCCTGGGAGCTACGAGCAGTACTTC	CASSVGLDPPGSYEQYF
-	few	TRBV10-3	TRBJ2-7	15	TGTGCCATCAGTGATCTAGCCCGCAGCTCCCGAGAGCAGTACTTC	CAISDLARSSREQYF
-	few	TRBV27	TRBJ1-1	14	TGTGCCAGCAGTAGAAAGGGACTAAACACTGAAGCTTTCTTT	CASSRKGLNTEAFF
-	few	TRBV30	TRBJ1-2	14	TGTGCCTGGAGTACCCAAACAGGGAACTATGGCTACACCTTC	CAWSTQTGNYGYTF
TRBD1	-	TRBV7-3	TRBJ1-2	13	TGTGCCAGCAGCTTAGGACAGGACTATGGCTACACCTTC	CASSLGQDYGYTF
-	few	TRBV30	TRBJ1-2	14	TGTGCCTGGAGTGGGGGGGGAAGTAACTATGGCTACACCTTC	CAWSGGGSNYGYTF
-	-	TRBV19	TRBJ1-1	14	TGTGCCAGCAAAACGGGGGAAAGGGACACTGAAGCTTTCTTT	CASKTGERDTEAFF
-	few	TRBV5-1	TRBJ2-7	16	TGCGCCAGCAGCCCGACCGAACGGGGTTCGTCCGGGGAGCAGTACTTC	CASSPTERGSSGEQYF
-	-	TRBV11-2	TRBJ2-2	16	TGTGCCAGCAGCTTAGACCCCCGGTTGGTGACCGGGGAGCTGTTTTTT	CASSLDPRLVTGELFF
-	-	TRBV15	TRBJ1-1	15	TGTGCCACCAGCCCGAATTGGGGTGCGGGGAGAGAAGCTTTCTTT	CATSPNWGAGREAFF
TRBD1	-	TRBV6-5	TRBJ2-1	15	TGTGCCAGCAGGGGGGGAACAGGGGGCTATAATGAGCAGTTCTTC	CASRGGTGGYNEQFF
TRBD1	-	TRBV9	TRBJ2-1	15	TGTGCCAGCAGCACAGGGGTTGCTTCCTACAATGAGCAGTTCTTC	CASSTGVASYNEQFF
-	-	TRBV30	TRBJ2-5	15	TGTGCCTGGAGTGCCCAGCCCGGGGGCCAAGAGACCCAGTACTTC	CAWSAQPGGQETQYF
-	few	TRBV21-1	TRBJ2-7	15	TGTGCCAGCAGCAGGCCTAGCGGGAAAACCTACGAGCAGTACTTC	CASSRPSGKTYEQYF
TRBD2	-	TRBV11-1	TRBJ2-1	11	TGTGCCAGCAGCTCAAGCGGGAGCCAGTTCTTC	CASSSSGSQFF
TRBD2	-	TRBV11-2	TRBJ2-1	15	TGTGCCAGCAGCTTTACTAGCGGGGGAGCCAATGAGCAGTTCTTC	CASSFTSGGANEQFF
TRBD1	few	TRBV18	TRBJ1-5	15	TGTGCCAGCTCATCAACCGGACAGGGAGATCAGCCCCAGCATTTT	CASSSTGQGDQPQHF
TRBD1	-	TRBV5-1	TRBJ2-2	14	TGCGCCAGCAGCAACACAGGGGACACCGGGGAGCTGTTTTTT	CASSNTGDTGELFF
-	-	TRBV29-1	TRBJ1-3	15	TGCAGCGGATGGGGGCAGGGGTCGGGTGGAAACACCATATATTTT	CSGWGQGSGGNTIYF
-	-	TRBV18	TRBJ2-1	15	TGTGCCAGCTCCCCGACTCGAAGCTCCTACAATGAGCAGTTCTTC	CASSPTRSSYNEQFF
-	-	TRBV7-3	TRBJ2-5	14	TGTGCCAGCAGCTCGAGCGGATCCCAAGAGACCCAGTACTTC	CASSSSGSQETQYF
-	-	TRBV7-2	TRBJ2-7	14	TGTGCCAGCAGCGAGAAGGGGCCCCCCTACGAGCAGTACTTC	CASSEKGPPYEQYF
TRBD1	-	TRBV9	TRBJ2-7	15	TGTGCCAGCAGCGTAGGACAGGGTGGGATTTACGAGCAGTACTTC	CASSVGQGGIYEQYF
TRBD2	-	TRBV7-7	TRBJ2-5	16	TGTGCTAGCAGCTTATCCGGGAGGGCGTCTGGGGAGACCCAGTACTTC	CASSLSGRASGETQYF
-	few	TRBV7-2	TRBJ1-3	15	TGTGCCAGCAGCTTACAGGAAACCTCTGGAAACACCATATATTTT	CASSLQETSGNTIYF
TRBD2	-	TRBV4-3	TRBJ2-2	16	TGCGCCAGCAGCCAAGGGGGACTAGCGAACACCGGGGAGCTGTTTTTT	CASSQGGLANTGELFF
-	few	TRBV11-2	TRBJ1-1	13	TGTGCCAGCAGCTTAGCACAGTACACTGAAGCTTTCTTT	CASSLAQYTEAFF